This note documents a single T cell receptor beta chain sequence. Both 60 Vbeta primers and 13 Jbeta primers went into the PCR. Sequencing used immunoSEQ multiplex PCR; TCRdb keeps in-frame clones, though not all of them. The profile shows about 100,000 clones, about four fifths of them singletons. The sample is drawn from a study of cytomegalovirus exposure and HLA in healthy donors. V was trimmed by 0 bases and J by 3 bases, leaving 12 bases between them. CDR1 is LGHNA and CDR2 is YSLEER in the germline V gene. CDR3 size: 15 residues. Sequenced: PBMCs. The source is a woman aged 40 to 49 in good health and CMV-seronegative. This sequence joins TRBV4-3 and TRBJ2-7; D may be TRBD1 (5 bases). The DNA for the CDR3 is TGCGCCAGCAGCCAAGATAGGGCAGGGTACTACGAGCAGTACTTC. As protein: CASSQDRAGYYEQYF.